These T cell receptor beta chains were read from a single sample in a study. MiXCR, run by TCRdb on the 5' RACE reads, gives a single entry per CDR3 protein. Altogether some 32,000 distinct CDR3 sequences are present, 25% to 30% being singletons, with the ten largest covering about 2.5%. Sequenced: tumor-infiltrating Tregs sorted from the breast tumor. The receptors stem from a female donor with breast cancer. Each CDR3 is given with its conserved first and last residue. Fields, in order: V gene, J gene, clone size, D gene, CDR3 protein, CDR3 DNA. A D gene is named only where the DNA matches it firmly. Size is stated for part of the rows, as once, few or many counts, or as a class when the clone is expanded.

v_call: TRBV6-2/TRBV6-3; j_call: TRBJ2-3; clone_size: NA; d_call: NA; cdr3_aa: CASTHDWPTDTQYF; cdr3_nt: TGTGCCAGCACCCACGACTGGCCCACAGATACGCAGTATTTT
v_call: TRBV11-3; j_call: TRBJ2-1; clone_size: NA; d_call: NA; cdr3_aa: CASSSRLSAEQFF; cdr3_nt: TGTGCCAGCAGCTCTCGCCTATCGGCAGAGCAGTTCTTC
v_call: TRBV15; j_call: TRBJ2-3; clone_size: medium-sized; d_call: TRBD2; cdr3_aa: CATSRDTLAGGPTDTQYF; cdr3_nt: TGTGCCACCAGCAGAGATACGCTAGCGGGAGGACCCACAGATACGCAGTATTTT
v_call: TRBV4-2; j_call: TRBJ2-1; clone_size: medium-sized; d_call: NA; cdr3_aa: CASSQGPNSYNEQFF; cdr3_nt: TGTGCCAGCAGCCAAGGTCCAAATAGCTACAATGAGCAGTTCTTC
v_call: TRBV5-1; j_call: TRBJ2-2; clone_size: few; d_call: NA; cdr3_aa: CASSAGGRNTGELFF; cdr3_nt: TGCGCCAGCAGCGCAGGAGGGAGGAACACCGGGGAGCTGTTTTTT
v_call: TRBV18; j_call: TRBJ2-6; clone_size: few; d_call: NA; cdr3_aa: CASSLVAGKPLSGANVLTF; cdr3_nt: TGTGCCAGCTCACTGGTGGCCGGTAAACCCCTCTCTGGGGCCAACGTCCTGACTTTC
v_call: TRBV6-5; j_call: TRBJ2-2; clone_size: once; d_call: NA; cdr3_aa: CASSYGGTDGELFF; cdr3_nt: TGTGCCAGCAGTTACGGGGGGACTGACGGGGAGCTGTTTTTT
v_call: TRBV12-3/TRBV12-4; j_call: TRBJ1-3; clone_size: many; d_call: NA; cdr3_aa: CASSFRSGNTIYF; cdr3_nt: TGTGCCAGCAGTTTCCGCTCTGGAAACACCATATATTTT
v_call: TRBV20-1; j_call: TRBJ2-5; clone_size: many; d_call: NA; cdr3_aa: CSAREVPSQTQYF; cdr3_nt: TGCAGTGCTAGAGAGGTCCCGTCCCAGACCCAGTACTTC
v_call: TRBV6-5; j_call: TRBJ2-1; clone_size: medium-sized; d_call: TRBD2; cdr3_aa: CASSYAGGGYNEQFF; cdr3_nt: TGTGCCAGCAGTTACGCGGGAGGAGGCTACAATGAGCAGTTCTTC
v_call: TRBV12-3/TRBV12-4; j_call: TRBJ1-2; clone_size: medium-sized; d_call: TRBD1; cdr3_aa: CASSFGTGVYGYTF; cdr3_nt: TGTGCCAGCAGTTTCGGGACAGGGGTCTATGGCTACACCTTC
v_call: TRBV12-2; j_call: TRBJ1-5; clone_size: few; d_call: NA; cdr3_aa: CASRLLTREGNQPQHF; cdr3_nt: TGTGCAAGTCGCCTGCTTACACGGGAGGGCAATCAGCCCCAGCATTTT
v_call: TRBV6-6; j_call: TRBJ2-7; clone_size: medium-sized; d_call: NA; cdr3_aa: CASSYDRQRTYEQYF; cdr3_nt: TGTGCCAGCAGTTATGACCGACAGCGAACCTACGAGCAGTACTTC
v_call: TRBV28; j_call: TRBJ1-2; clone_size: few; d_call: NA; cdr3_aa: CASSPWTRANYGYTF; cdr3_nt: TGTGCCAGCAGTCCCTGGACACGCGCTAACTATGGCTACACCTTC
v_call: TRBV4-1; j_call: TRBJ2-1; clone_size: few; d_call: NA; cdr3_aa: CASSQGQAEYNEQFF; cdr3_nt: TGCGCCAGCAGCCAAGGCCAGGCCGAATATAATGAGCAGTTCTTC
v_call: TRBV5-4; j_call: TRBJ2-1; clone_size: NA; d_call: TRBD2; cdr3_aa: CASSLSFGGSSYNEQFF; cdr3_nt: TGTGCCAGCAGCTTGTCGTTCGGCGGGAGCTCCTACAATGAGCAGTTCTTC
v_call: TRBV3-1; j_call: TRBJ2-3; clone_size: medium-sized; d_call: NA; cdr3_aa: CASSRQDTQYF; cdr3_nt: TGTGCCAGCAGCCGACAGGATACGCAGTATTTT
v_call: TRBV6-6; j_call: TRBJ2-3; clone_size: many; d_call: TRBD1; cdr3_aa: CASSYWTGLTTDTQYF; cdr3_nt: TGTGCCAGCAGTTACTGGACAGGACTTACCACAGATACGCAGTATTTT
v_call: TRBV27; j_call: TRBJ2-7; clone_size: NA; d_call: TRBD2; cdr3_aa: CASSWSGRAYEQYF; cdr3_nt: TGTGCCAGCAGTTGGAGCGGGAGGGCCTACGAGCAGTACTTC
v_call: TRBV6-5; j_call: TRBJ1-6; clone_size: medium-sized; d_call: TRBD1; cdr3_aa: CASTTGDNSPLHF; cdr3_nt: TGTGCCAGCACGACAGGGGATAATTCACCCCTCCACTTT
v_call: TRBV19; j_call: TRBJ2-1; clone_size: NA; d_call: NA; cdr3_aa: CASSSRVGDNEQFF; cdr3_nt: TGTGCCAGTAGTAGTAGAGTGGGTGACAATGAGCAGTTCTTC
v_call: TRBV2; j_call: TRBJ2-3; clone_size: many; d_call: NA; cdr3_aa: CASILRPDGNTQYF; cdr3_nt: TGTGCCAGCATCTTGCGACCCGATGGAAATACGCAGTATTTT
v_call: TRBV6-1; j_call: TRBJ2-7; clone_size: NA; d_call: NA; cdr3_aa: CASSGVGPGEQYF; cdr3_nt: TGTGCCAGCAGTGGGGTTGGGCCTGGCGAGCAGTACTTC
v_call: TRBV4-1; j_call: TRBJ2-1; clone_size: few; d_call: NA; cdr3_aa: CASSHVAGVGNEQFF; cdr3_nt: TGCGCCAGCAGCCACGTGGCAGGGGTGGGCAATGAGCAGTTCTTC
v_call: TRBV14; j_call: TRBJ2-3; clone_size: few; d_call: TRBD2; cdr3_aa: CASSQGSLAGGTDTQYF; cdr3_nt: TGTGCCAGCAGCCAAGGCTCACTAGCGGGAGGAACAGATACGCAGTATTTT
v_call: TRBV29-1; j_call: TRBJ1-2; clone_size: many; d_call: NA; cdr3_aa: CSAAGDSSNYGYTF; cdr3_nt: TGCAGCGCCGCGGGGGACTCCTCGAACTATGGCTACACCTTC
v_call: TRBV5-1; j_call: TRBJ2-1; clone_size: many; d_call: NA; cdr3_aa: CASSLDGIRNEQFF; cdr3_nt: TGCGCCAGCAGCTTGGATGGCATTAGGAATGAGCAGTTCTTC
v_call: TRBV7-2; j_call: TRBJ1-6; clone_size: many; d_call: TRBD1; cdr3_aa: CASRLSVGQGRTPLHF; cdr3_nt: TGTGCCAGCAGGCTTAGCGTGGGACAGGGTCGGACACCCCTCCACTTT
v_call: TRBV11-2; j_call: TRBJ2-3; clone_size: many; d_call: NA; cdr3_aa: CASSSPLIQGRGTDTQYF; cdr3_nt: TGTGCCAGCAGCTCACCGCTAATACAGGGTAGGGGTACAGATACGCAGTATTTT
v_call: TRBV20-1; j_call: TRBJ2-4; clone_size: NA; d_call: NA; cdr3_aa: CSARLTQNIQYF; cdr3_nt: TGCAGTGCTAGACTAACCCAAAACATTCAGTACTTC
v_call: TRBV20-1; j_call: TRBJ2-4; clone_size: NA; d_call: TRBD2; cdr3_aa: CSARDRGRAGNIQYF; cdr3_nt: TGCAGTGCTAGAGATCGTGGGAGGGCCGGGAACATTCAGTACTTC
v_call: TRBV2; j_call: TRBJ1-5; clone_size: many; d_call: TRBD1; cdr3_aa: CASSGLGTGGAQPQHF; cdr3_nt: TGTGCCAGCAGTGGATTGGGGACAGGAGGGGCTCAGCCCCAGCATTTT
v_call: TRBV7-9; j_call: TRBJ2-6; clone_size: NA; d_call: NA; cdr3_aa: CASSRREASLSGANVLTF; cdr3_nt: TGTGCCAGCAGCAGGAGGGAGGCCTCCCTCTCTGGGGCCAACGTCCTGACTTTC
v_call: TRBV30; j_call: TRBJ1-4; clone_size: many; d_call: NA; cdr3_aa: CAWSAGKLSEKLFF; cdr3_nt: TGTGCCTGGAGCGCAGGGAAGCTTAGTGAAAAACTGTTTTTT
v_call: TRBV6-6; j_call: TRBJ2-4; clone_size: NA; d_call: NA; cdr3_aa: CASSYSDLTKNIQYF; cdr3_nt: TGTGCCAGCAGTTACTCGGACTTAACCAAAAACATTCAGTACTTC
v_call: TRBV18; j_call: TRBJ1-1; clone_size: many; d_call: TRBD1; cdr3_aa: CASSPRDRGLRLDTEAFF; cdr3_nt: TGTGCCAGCTCACCACGGGACAGGGGGTTGCGGTTGGACACTGAAGCTTTCTTT
v_call: TRBV6-1; j_call: TRBJ1-2; clone_size: many; d_call: NA; cdr3_aa: CATEFGNYGYTF; cdr3_nt: TGTGCCACTGAGTTTGGGAACTATGGCTACACCTTC
v_call: TRBV27; j_call: TRBJ1-2; clone_size: few; d_call: NA; cdr3_aa: CASSYRSNYGYTF; cdr3_nt: TGTGCCAGCAGTTACAGGTCCAACTATGGCTACACCTTC
v_call: TRBV6-5; j_call: TRBJ1-6; clone_size: many; d_call: NA; cdr3_aa: CASSYVPDNSPLHF; cdr3_nt: TGTGCCAGCAGTTACGTCCCGGACAATTCTCCCCTCCACTTT
v_call: TRBV6-6; j_call: TRBJ2-6; clone_size: many; d_call: NA; cdr3_aa: CASSYLSGANVLTF; cdr3_nt: TGTGCCAGCAGTTACCTCTCTGGGGCCAACGTCCTGACTTTC
v_call: TRBV24-1; j_call: TRBJ1-1; clone_size: few; d_call: TRBD1; cdr3_aa: CATSDGTGGPYTEAFF; cdr3_nt: TGTGCCACCAGTGACGGAACAGGGGGCCCGTACACTGAAGCTTTCTTT
v_call: TRBV6-6; j_call: TRBJ1-5; clone_size: many; d_call: NA; cdr3_aa: CASSYGQGSGNQPQHF; cdr3_nt: TGTGCCAGCAGTTACGGGCAGGGGTCTGGCAATCAGCCCCAGCATTTT
v_call: TRBV7-3; j_call: TRBJ2-3; clone_size: many; d_call: NA; cdr3_aa: CASSPLATDTQYF; cdr3_nt: TGTGCCAGCAGCCCCCTCGCCACAGATACGCAGTATTTT
v_call: TRBV30; j_call: TRBJ1-3; clone_size: medium-sized; d_call: TRBD1; cdr3_aa: CSLATGLDTIYF; cdr3_nt: TGTTCCCTCGCGACAGGGCTCGACACCATATATTTT
v_call: TRBV18; j_call: TRBJ1-1; clone_size: many; d_call: NA; cdr3_aa: CASSPFFGQEAFF; cdr3_nt: TGTGCCAGCTCACCATTCTTCGGGCAGGAAGCTTTCTTT
v_call: TRBV11-2; j_call: TRBJ2-1; clone_size: many; d_call: TRBD2; cdr3_aa: CASTWGTSGTEQFF; cdr3_nt: TGTGCCAGCACCTGGGGAACTAGCGGGACCGAGCAGTTCTTC
v_call: TRBV20-1; j_call: TRBJ2-7; clone_size: medium-sized; d_call: NA; cdr3_aa: CSATLGWSGEQYF; cdr3_nt: TGCAGTGCAACCTTAGGATGGTCGGGCGAGCAGTACTTC
v_call: TRBV20-1; j_call: TRBJ1-2; clone_size: few; d_call: TRBD1; cdr3_aa: CSAAWDRGRDGYTF; cdr3_nt: TGCAGTGCTGCATGGGACAGGGGTCGCGATGGCTACACCTTC
v_call: TRBV7-3; j_call: TRBJ2-1; clone_size: NA; d_call: TRBD2; cdr3_aa: CAISPHLAGGKHEQFF; cdr3_nt: TGTGCCATCAGCCCCCACTTAGCGGGAGGGAAGCATGAGCAGTTCTTC
v_call: TRBV12-3/TRBV12-4; j_call: TRBJ2-7; clone_size: NA; d_call: NA; cdr3_aa: CASSPGDEQYF; cdr3_nt: TGTGCCAGCAGTCCCGGGGATGAGCAGTACTTC
v_call: TRBV6-1; j_call: TRBJ1-3; clone_size: few; d_call: NA; cdr3_aa: CASSEGASGNTIYF; cdr3_nt: TGTGCCAGCAGTGAGGGGGCGTCTGGAAACACCATATATTTT
v_call: TRBV6-5; j_call: TRBJ1-1; clone_size: NA; d_call: NA; cdr3_aa: CASSYSTRTEAFF; cdr3_nt: TGTGCCAGCAGTTACTCCACTCGCACTGAAGCTTTCTTT
v_call: TRBV7-8; j_call: TRBJ2-1; clone_size: NA; d_call: TRBD2; cdr3_aa: CASSHGLAGGRRLSHEQFF; cdr3_nt: TGTGCCAGCAGCCACGGACTAGCGGGAGGGCGGAGATTATCCCATGAGCAGTTCTTC